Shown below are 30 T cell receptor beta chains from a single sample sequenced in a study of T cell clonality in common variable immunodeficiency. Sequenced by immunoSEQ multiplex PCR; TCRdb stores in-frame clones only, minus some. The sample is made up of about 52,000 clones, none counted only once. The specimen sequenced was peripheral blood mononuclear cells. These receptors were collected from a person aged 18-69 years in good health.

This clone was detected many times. This chain's CDR3 is CASSTQGISTDTQYF. CDR3 DNA (partial): TGCGCCAGCAGCACGCAGGGGATTAGCACAGATACG. The rearrangement joins TRBV5-1 to TRBJ2-3; tentative D call: TRBD1 (6 bases). The read stops 3 residues short of the end of the CDR3; the missing end is completed from the germline J gene. Trimming took 4 bases from V and 0 from J, leaving 12 bases between them. There are 15 residues in the CDR3. CDR1 is SGHRS, CDR2 YFSETQ, per germline.

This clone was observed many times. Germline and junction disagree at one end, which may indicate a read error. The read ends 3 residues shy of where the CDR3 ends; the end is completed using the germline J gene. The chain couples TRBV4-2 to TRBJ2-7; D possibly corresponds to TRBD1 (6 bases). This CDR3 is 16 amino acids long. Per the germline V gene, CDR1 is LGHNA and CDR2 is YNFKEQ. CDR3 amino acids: CASSQDASRGSDEQYF. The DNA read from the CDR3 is TGCGCCAGCAGCCAAGATGCCTCCAGGGGTAGCGACGAG.

This CDR3 reads CAWSVGGSYGQYF. Partial CDR3 DNA: TGTGCCTGGAGTGTAGGGGGCAGCTATGGT. The V gene is TRBV30, the J gene TRBJ2-4, with TRBD1 identical over 7 bases. The read comes to an end 3 residues before the CDR3 does, leaving the germline J gene to fill in the end. The CDR3 length is 13 residues. Germline V gene lookup returns CDR1 GTSNPN and CDR2 SVGIG (reference sequence).

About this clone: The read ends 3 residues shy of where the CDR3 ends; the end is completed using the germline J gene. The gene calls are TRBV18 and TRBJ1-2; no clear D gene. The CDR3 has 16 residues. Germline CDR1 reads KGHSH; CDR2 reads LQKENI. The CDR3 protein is CASSLREGYGSYDYTF. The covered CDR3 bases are TGTGCCAGCTCCCTACGAGAGGGTTATGGGTCCTACGAC.

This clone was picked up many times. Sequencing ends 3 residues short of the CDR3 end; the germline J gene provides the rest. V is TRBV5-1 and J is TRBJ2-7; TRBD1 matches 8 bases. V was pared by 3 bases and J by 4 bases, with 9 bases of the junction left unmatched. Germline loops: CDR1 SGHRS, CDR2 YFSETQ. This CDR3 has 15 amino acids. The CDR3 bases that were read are TGCGCCAGCAGCTCCGGACAGGGCGGAGGATACGAG. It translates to CASSSGQGGGYE. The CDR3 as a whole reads CASSSGQGGGYEQYF.

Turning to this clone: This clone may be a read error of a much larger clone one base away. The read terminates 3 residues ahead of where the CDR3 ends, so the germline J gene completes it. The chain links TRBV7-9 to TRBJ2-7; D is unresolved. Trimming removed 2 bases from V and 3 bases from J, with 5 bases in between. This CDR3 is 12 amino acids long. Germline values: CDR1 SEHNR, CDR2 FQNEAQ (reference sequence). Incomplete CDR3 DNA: TGTGCCAGCAGCTTAAAGGGCTACGAG. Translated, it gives CASSLKGYE. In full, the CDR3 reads CASSLKGYEQYF.

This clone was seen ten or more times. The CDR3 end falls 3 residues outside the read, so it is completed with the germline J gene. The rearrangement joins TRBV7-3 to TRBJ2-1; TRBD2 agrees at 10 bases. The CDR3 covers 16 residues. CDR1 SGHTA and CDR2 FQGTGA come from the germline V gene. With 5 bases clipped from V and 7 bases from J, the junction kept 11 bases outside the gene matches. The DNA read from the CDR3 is TGTGCCAGCAGCCTAGCCGGGACTAGCGTCTTTAATGAG. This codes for CASSLAGTSVFNE. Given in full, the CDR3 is CASSLAGTSVFNEQFF.

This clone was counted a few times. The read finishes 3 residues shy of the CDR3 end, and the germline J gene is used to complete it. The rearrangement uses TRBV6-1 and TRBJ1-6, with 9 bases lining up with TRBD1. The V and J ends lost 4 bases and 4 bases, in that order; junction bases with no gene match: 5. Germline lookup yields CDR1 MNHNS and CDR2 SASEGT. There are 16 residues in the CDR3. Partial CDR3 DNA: TGTGCCAGCAGTGTGGACAGGGGTTCGTATAATTCACCC. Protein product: CASSVDRGSYNSP. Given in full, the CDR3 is CASSVDRGSYNSPLHF.

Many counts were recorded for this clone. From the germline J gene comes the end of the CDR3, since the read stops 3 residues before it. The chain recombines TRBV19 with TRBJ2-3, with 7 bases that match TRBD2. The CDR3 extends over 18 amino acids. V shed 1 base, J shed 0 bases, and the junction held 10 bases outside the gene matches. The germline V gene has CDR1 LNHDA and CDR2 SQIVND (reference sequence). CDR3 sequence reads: CASSIVRGSYTSTDTQYF. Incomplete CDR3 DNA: TGTGCCAGTAGTATAGTTCGCGGGAGCTACACTAGCACAGATACG.

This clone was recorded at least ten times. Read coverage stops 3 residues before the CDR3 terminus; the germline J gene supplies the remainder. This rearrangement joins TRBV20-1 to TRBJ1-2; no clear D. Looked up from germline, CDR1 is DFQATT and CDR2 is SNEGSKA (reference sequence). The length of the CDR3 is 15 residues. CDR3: CSARDQREGLNDYTF. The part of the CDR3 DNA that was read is TGCAGTGCTAGAGATCAGCGGGAGGGCCTGAACGAC.

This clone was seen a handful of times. This chain's CDR3 is CASSLAPGGRGTDTQYF. The part of the CDR3 DNA that was read is TGTGCCAGCAGCTTAGCCCCTGGCGGGAGGGGGACAGATACG. The chain carries TRBV7-2 and TRBJ2-3, with TRBD2 matching over 9 bases. Coverage ceases 3 residues before the CDR3 finishes, and the germline J gene fills in the end. CDR3 length: 17 residues. Unmatched junction bases numbered 7, after V lost 0 bases and J lost 3 bases. Germline lookup yields CDR1 SGHTA and CDR2 FQGNSA.

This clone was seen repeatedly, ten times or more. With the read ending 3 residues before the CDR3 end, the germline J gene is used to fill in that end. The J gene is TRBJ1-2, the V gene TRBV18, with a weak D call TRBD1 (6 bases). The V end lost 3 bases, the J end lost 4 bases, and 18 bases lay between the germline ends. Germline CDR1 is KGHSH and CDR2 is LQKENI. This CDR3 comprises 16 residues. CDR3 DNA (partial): TGTGCCAGCTCACCGATTCTGTACCAGGGGATCTATGGC. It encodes CASSPILYQGIYG. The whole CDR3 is CASSPILYQGIYGYTF.

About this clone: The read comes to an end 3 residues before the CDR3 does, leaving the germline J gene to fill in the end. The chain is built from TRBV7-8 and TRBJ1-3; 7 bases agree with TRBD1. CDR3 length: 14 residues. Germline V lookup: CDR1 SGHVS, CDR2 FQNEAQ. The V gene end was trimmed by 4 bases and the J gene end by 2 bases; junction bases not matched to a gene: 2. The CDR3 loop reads CASSSGQAGNTIYF. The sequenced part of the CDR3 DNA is TGTGCCAGCAGCTCAGGACAGGCTGGAAACACC. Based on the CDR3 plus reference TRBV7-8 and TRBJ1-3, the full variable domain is GAGVSQSPRYKVAKRGQDVALRCDPISGHVSLFWYQQALGQGPEFLTYFQNEAQLDKSGLPSDRFFAERPEGSVSTLKIQRTQQEDSAVYLCASSSGQAGNTIYFGEGSWLTVV.

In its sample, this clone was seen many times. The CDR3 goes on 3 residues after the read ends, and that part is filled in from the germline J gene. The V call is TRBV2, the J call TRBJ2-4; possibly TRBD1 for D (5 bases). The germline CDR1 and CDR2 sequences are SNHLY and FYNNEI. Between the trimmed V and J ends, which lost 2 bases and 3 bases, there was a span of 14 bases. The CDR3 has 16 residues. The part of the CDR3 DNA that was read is TGTGCCAGCAGTGAAACCAGGGTTATAGGCAAAAACATT. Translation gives CASSETRVIGKNI. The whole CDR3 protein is CASSETRVIGKNIQYF.

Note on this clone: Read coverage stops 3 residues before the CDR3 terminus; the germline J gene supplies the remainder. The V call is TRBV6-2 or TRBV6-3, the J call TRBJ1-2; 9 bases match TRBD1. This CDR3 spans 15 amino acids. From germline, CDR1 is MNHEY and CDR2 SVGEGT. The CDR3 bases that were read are TGTGCCAGCAGGGAACCGGGACAGGGTCTCTACGAC. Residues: CASREPGQGLYD. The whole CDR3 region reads CASREPGQGLYDYTF.

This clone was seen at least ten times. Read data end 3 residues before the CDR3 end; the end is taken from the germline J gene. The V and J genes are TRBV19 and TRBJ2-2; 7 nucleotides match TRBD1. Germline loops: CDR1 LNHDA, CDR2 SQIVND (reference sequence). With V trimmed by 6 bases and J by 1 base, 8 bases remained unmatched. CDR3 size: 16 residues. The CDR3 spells CASSHETGLNTGELFF. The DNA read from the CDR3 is TGTGCCAGTAGCCATGAGACAGGGCTGAACACCGGGGAG.

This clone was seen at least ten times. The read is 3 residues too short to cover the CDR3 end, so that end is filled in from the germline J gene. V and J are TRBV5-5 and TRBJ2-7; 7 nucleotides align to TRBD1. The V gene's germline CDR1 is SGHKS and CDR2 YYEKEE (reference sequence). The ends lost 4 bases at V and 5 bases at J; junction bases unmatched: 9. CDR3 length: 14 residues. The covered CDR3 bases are TGTGCCAGCAGCCGTGACAGGGCCATGGACGAG. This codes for CASSRDRAMDE. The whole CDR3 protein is CASSRDRAMDEQYF.

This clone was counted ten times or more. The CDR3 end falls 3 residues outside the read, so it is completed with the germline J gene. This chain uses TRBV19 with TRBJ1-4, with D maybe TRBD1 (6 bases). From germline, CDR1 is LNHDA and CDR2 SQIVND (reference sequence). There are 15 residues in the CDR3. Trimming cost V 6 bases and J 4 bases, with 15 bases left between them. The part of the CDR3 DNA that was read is TGTGCCAGTAGGCTGGACAGAACGAGTAATGAAAAA. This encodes CASRLDRTSNEK. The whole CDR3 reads CASRLDRTSNEKLFF.

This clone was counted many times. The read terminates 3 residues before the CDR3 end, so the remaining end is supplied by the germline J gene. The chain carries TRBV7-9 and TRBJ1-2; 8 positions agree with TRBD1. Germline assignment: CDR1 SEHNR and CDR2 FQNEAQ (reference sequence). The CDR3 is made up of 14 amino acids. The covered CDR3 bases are TGTGCCAGCAGCTTAACCCAGGGGGCGCGGGGC. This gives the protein CASSLTQGARG. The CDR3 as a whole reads CASSLTQGARGYTF. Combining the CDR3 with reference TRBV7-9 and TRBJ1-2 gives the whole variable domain DTGVSQNPRHKITKRGQNVTFRCDPISEHNRLYWYRQTLGQGPEFLTYFQNEAQLEKSRLLSDRFSAERPKGSFSTLEIQRTEQGDSAMYLCASSLTQGARGYTFGSGTRLTVV.

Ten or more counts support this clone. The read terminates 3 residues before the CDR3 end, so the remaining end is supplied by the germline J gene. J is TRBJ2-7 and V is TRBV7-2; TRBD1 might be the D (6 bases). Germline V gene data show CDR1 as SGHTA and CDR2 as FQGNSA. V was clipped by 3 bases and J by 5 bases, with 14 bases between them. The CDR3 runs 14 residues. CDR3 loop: CASSLGHIPDEQYF. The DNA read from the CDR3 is TGTGCCAGCAGCTTGGGACATATTCCTGACGAG. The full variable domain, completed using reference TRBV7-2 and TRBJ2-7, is GAGVSQSPSNKVTEKGKDVELRCDPISGHTALYWYRQSLGQGLEFLIYFQGNSAPDKSGLPSDRFSAERTGGSVSTLTIQRTQQEDSAVYLCASSLGHIPDEQYFGPGTRLTVT.

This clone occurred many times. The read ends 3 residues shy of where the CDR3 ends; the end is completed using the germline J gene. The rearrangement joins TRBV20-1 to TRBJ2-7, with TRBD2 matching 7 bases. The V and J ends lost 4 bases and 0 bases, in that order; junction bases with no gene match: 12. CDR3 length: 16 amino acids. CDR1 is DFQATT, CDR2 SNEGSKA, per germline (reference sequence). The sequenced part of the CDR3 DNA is TGCAGTGCTACCCCTATGTCTAGCGGAGACTCCTACGAG. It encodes CSATPMSSGDSYE. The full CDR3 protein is CSATPMSSGDSYEQYF.

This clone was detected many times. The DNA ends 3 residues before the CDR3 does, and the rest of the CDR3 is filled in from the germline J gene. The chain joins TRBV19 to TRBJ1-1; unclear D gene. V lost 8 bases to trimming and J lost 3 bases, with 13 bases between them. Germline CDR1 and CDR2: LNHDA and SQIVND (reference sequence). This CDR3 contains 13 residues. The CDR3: CASSTYPDTEAFF. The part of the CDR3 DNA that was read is TGTGCCAGTTCGACATATCCAGACACTGAA. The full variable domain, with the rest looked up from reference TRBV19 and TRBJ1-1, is DGGITQSPKYLFRKEGQNVTLSCEQNLNHDAMYWYRQDPGQGLRLIYYSQIVNDFQKGDIAEGYSVSREKKESFPLTVTSAQKNPTAFYLCASSTYPDTEAFFGQGTRLTVV.

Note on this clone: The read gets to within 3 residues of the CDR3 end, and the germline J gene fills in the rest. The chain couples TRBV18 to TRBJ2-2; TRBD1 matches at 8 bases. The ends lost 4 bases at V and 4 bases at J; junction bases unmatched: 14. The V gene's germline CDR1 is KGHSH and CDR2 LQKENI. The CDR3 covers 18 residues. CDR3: CASSQSTAGGVGTGELFF. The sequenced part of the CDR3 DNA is TGTGCCAGCTCACAGTCTACCGCAGGGGGCGTAGGCACCGGGGAG.

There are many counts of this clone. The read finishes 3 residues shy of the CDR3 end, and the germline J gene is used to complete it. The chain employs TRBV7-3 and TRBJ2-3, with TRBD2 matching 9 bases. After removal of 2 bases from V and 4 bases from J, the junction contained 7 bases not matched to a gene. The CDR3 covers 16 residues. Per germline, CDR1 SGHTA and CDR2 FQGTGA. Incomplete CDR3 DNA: TGTGCCAGCAGCTTATCCTTAGCGGGAGAGGCAGATACG. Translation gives CASSLSLAGEADT. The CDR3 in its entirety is CASSLSLAGEADTQYF.

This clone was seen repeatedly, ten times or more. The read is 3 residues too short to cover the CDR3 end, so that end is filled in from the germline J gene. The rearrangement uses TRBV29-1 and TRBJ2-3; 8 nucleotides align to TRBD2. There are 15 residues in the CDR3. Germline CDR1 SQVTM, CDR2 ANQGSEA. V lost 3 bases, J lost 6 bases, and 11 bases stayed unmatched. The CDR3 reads CSVEVGGDHWDTQYF. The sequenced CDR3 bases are TGCAGCGTTGAGGTCGGGGGGGACCACTGGGATACG.

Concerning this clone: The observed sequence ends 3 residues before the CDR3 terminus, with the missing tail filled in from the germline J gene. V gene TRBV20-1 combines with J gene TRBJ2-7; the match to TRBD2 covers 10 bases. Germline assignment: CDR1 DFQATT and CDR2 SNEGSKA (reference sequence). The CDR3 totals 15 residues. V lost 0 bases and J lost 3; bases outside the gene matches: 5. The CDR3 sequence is CSARDGLAVNYEQYF. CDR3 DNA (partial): TGCAGTGCTAGAGATGGACTAGCGGTTAACTACGAG.

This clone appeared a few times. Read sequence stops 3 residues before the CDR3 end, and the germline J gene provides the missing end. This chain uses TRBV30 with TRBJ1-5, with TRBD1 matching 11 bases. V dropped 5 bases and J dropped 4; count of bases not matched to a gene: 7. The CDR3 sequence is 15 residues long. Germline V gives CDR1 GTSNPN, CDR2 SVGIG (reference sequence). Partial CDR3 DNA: TGTGCCTGGGCCCTCGGGACAGGGGGAAATCAGCCC. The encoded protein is CAWALGTGGNQP. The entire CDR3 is CAWALGTGGNQPQHF.

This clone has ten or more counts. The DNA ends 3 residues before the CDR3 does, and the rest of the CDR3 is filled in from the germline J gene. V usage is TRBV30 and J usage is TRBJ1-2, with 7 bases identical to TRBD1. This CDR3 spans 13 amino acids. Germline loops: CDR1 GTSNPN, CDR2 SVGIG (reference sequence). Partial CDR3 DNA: TGTGCCTGGAGTGAGGGGACAGCAGGAGGC. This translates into CAWSEGTAGG. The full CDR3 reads CAWSEGTAGGYTF.

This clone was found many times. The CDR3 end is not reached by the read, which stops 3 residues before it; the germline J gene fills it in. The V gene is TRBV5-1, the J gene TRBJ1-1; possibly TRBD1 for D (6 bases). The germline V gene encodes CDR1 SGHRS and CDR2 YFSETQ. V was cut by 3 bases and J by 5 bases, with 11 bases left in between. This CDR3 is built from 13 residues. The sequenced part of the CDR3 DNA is TGCGCCAGCAGCTACGACCAGGGGACTGAA. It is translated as CASSYDQGTE. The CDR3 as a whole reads CASSYDQGTEAFF.

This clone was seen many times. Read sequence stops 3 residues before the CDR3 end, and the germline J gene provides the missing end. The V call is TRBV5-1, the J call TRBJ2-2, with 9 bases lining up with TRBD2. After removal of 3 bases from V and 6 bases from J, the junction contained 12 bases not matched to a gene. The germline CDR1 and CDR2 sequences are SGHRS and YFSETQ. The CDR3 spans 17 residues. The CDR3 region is CASSSDSGSPLAGELFF. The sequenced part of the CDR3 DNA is TGCGCCAGCAGCTCGGATAGCGGGAGCCCACTGGCCGGGGAG. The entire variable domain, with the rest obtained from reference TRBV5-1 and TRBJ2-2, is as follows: KAGVTQTPRYLIKTRGQQVTLSCSPISGHRSVSWYQQTPGQGLQFLFEYFSETQRNKGNFPGRFSGRQFSNSRSEMNVSTLELGDSALYLCASSSDSGSPLAGELFFGEGSRLTVL.